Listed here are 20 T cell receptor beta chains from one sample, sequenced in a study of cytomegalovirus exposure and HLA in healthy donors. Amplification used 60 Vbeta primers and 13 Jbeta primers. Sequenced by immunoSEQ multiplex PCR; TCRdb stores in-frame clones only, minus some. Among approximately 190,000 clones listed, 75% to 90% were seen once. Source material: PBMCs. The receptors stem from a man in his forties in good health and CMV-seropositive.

In nucleotides, the CDR3 is TGCGCCAGCAGCTTGTGGCTAGCCTACGAGCAGTACTTC. Amino acid sequence: CASSLWLAYEQYF. The J gene is TRBJ2-7, the V gene TRBV5-1; D gene uncertain. The V gene's germline CDR1 is SGHRS and CDR2 YFSETQ. The length of the CDR3 is 13 residues. Trimming pared 1 base from V and 2 bases from J, leaving 7 bases between. Combining the CDR3 with reference TRBV5-1 and TRBJ2-7 gives the whole variable domain KAGVTQTPRYLIKTRGQQVTLSCSPISGHRSVSWYQQTPGQGLQFLFEYFSETQRNKGNFPGRFSGRQFSNSRSEMNVSTLELGDSALYLCASSLWLAYEQYFGPGTRLTVT.

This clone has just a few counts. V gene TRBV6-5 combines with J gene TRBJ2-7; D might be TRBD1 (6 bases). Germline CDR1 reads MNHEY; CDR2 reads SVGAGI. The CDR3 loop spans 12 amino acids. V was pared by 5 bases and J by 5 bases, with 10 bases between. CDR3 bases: TGTGCCAGCAGTCCACAGGGCCACGAGCAGTACTTC. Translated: CASSPQGHEQYF.

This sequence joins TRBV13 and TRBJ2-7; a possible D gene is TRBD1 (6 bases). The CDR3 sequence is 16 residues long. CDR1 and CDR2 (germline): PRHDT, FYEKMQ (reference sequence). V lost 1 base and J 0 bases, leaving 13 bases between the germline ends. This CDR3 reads CASSLATGTSSYEQYF. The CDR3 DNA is TGTGCCAGCAGCTTAGCCACGGGGACAAGCTCCTACGAGCAGTACTTC.

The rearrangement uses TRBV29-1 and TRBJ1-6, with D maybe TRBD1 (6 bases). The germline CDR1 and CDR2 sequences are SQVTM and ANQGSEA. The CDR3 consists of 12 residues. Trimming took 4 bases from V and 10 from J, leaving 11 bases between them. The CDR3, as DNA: TGCAGCGTTGGGACAGACAGGTCACCCCTCCACTTT. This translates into CSVGTDRSPLHF.

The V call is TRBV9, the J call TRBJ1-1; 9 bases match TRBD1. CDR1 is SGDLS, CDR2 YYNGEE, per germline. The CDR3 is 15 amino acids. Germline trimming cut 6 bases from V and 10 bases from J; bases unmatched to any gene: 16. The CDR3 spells CASTPADRGPDGAFF. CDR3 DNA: TGTGCCAGCACCCCGGCGGACAGGGGCCCTGATGGAGCTTTCTTT.

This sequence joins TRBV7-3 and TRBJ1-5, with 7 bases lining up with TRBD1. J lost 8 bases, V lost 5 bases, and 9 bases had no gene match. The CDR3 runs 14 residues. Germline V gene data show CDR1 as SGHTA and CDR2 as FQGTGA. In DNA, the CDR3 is TGTGCCAGCAGCCTTCGACAGGGCCCTAAGCCCCAGCATTTT. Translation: CASSLRQGPKPQHF. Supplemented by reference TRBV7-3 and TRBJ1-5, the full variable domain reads GAGVSQTPSNKVTEKGKYVELRCDPISGHTALYWYRQSLGQGPEFLIYFQGTGAADDSGLPNDRFFAVRPEGSVSTLKIQRTERGDSAVYLCASSLRQGPKPQHFGDGTRLSIL.

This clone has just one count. The CDR3 region is CASSIGGRGETQYF. CDR3 coding DNA: TGTGCCAGTAGTATAGGGGGAAGGGGAGAGACCCAGTACTTC. The chain couples TRBV19 to TRBJ2-5, with D perhaps matching TRBD1 (5 bases). Trimming took off 1 base at V and 4 bases at J, with 10 bases between the two ends. Per germline, CDR1 LNHDA and CDR2 SQIVND (reference sequence). The CDR3 contains 14 residues.

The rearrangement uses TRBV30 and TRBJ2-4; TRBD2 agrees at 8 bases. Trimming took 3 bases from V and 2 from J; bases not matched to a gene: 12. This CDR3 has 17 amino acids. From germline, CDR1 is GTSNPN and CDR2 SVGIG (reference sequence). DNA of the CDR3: TGTGCCTGGAGGTTAGCGGGGCCCCTTGGGACCAAAAACATTCAGTACTTC. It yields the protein CAWRLAGPLGTKNIQYF.

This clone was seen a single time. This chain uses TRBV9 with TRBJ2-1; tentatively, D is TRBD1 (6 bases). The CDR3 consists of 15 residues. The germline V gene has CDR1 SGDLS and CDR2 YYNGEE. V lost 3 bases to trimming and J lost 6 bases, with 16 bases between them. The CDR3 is CASSAQGTFPNEQFF. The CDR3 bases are TGTGCCAGCAGCGCTCAGGGGACGTTCCCCAATGAGCAGTTCTTC.

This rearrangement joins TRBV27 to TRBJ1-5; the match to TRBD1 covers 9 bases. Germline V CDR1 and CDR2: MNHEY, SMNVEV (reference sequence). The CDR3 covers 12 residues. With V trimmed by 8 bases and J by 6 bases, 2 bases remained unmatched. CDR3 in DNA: TGTGCCAGCGGACAGGGGAGTCAGCCCCAGCATTTT. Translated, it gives CASGQGSQPQHF.

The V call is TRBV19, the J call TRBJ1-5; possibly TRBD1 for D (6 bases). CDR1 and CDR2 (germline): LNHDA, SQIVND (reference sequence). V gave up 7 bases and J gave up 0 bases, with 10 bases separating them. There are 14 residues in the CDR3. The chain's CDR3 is CASTQQGSNQPQHF. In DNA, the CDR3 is TGTGCCAGTACCCAACAGGGTAGCAATCAGCCCCAGCATTTT.

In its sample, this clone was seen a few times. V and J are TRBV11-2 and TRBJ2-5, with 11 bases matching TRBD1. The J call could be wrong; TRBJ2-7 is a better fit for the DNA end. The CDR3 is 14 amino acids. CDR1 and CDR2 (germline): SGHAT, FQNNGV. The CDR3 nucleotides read TGTGCCAGCAGCGCCGGGACAGGGGGCTACGAGCAGTACTTC. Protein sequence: CASSAGTGGYEQYF.

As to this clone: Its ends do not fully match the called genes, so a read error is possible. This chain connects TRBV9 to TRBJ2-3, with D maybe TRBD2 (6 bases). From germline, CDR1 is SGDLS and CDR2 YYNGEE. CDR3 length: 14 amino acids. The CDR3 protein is CASGVGGATDTQYF. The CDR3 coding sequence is TGTGCCAGCGGCGTAGGCGGGGCCACAGATACGCAGTATTTT.

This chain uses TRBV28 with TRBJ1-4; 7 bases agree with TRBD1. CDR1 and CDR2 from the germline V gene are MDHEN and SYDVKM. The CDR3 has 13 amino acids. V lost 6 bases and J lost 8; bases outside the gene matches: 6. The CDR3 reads CASRPPDREKLFF. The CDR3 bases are TGTGCCAGCAGACCCCCGGACAGGGAAAAACTGTTTTTT.

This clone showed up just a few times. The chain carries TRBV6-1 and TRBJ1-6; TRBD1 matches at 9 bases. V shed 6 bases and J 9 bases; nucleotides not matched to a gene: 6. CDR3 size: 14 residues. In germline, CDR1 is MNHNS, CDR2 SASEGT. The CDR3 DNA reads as TGTGCCAGCAGAATCGGACAGGGGAGTTCACCCCTCCACTTT. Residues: CASRIGQGSSPLHF.

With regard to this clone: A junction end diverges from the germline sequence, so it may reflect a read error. The CDR3 bases are TGTTCCAGCAGCCTCACTAGCGGGGGTGCTGGTAGCTCCTACGAGCAGTACTTC. As protein: CSSSLTSGGAGSSYEQYF. The rearrangement uses TRBV7-9 and TRBJ2-7; the match to TRBD2 covers 11 bases. Germline V gene data show CDR1 as SEHNR and CDR2 as FQNEAQ (reference sequence). The length of the CDR3 is 18 residues. The whole variable domain, remainder taken from reference TRBV7-9 and TRBJ2-7, is DTGVSQNPRHKITKRGQNVTFRCDPISEHNRLYWYRQTLGQGPEFLTYFQNEAQLEKSRLLSDRFSAERPKGSFSTLEIQRTEQGDSAMYLCSSSLTSGGAGSSYEQYFGPGTRLTVT.

CDR3 in DNA: TGTGCCAGCAGTGAATCCCCCGCAGTCTCCTACGAGCAGTACTTC. It is translated as CASSESPAVSYEQYF. The rearrangement links TRBV6-1 to TRBJ2-7; no reliable D call. The CDR3 extends over 15 amino acids. Germline V gene sequence: CDR1 MNHNS, CDR2 SASEGT. V was shortened by 2 bases and J by 0 bases, with 11 bases between the two germline ends.

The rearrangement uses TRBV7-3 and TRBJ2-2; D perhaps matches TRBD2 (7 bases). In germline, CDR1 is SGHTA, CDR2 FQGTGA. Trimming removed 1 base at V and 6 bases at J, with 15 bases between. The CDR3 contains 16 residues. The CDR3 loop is CASSLSTGRGPGELFF. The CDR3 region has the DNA TGTGCCAGCAGCTTAAGCACAGGGAGGGGACCCGGGGAGCTGTTTTTT.

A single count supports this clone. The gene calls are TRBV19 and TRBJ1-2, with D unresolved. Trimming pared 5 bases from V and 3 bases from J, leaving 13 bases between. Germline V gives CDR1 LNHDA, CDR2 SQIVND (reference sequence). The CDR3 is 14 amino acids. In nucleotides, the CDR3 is TGTGCCAGTAGTCCCCGAACAGTTGACTATGGCTACACCTTC. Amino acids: CASSPRTVDYGYTF.

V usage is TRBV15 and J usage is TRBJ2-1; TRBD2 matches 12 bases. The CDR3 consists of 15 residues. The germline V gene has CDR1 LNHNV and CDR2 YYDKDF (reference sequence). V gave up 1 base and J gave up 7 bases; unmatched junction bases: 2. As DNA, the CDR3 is TGTGCCACCAGCAGAGGTACTAGCGGGGGGAATGAGCAGTTCTTC. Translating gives CATSRGTSGGNEQFF.